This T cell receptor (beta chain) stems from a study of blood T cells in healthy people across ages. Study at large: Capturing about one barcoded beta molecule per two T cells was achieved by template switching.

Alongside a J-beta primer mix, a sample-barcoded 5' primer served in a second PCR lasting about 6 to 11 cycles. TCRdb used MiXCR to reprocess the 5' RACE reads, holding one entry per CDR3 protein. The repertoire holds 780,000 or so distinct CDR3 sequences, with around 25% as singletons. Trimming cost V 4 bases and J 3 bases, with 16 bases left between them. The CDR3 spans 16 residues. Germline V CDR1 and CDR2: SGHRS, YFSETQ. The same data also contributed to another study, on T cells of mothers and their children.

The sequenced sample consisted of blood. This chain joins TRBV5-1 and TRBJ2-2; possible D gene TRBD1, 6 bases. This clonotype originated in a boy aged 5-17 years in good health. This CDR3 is CASSPLRGGDTGELFF. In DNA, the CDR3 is TGCGCCAGCAGCCCCCTGAGAGGGGGTGACACCGGGGAGCTGTTTTTT.